The sequence of this TCR beta chain was determined in a study of T cell clusters in autoimmune cytopenias. Across the whole study: The median distinct TRB clonotype count was roughly 2,400 per sample, from a median 51,575 reads. Whole-study findings and limits: Primary autoimmune cytopenia patients seemingly lacked the physiological T cell clusters found in healthy donors. Compared with active autoimmune hepatitis patients, healthy donors showed about 3.2-fold more exclusive TRB clusters. No experiment has yet validated the function of the T cell clusters defined in silico.

TRB amplification used 250 ng of peripheral blood genomic DNA. One tube held mixed TRB-A and TRB-B primer pools for touch-down PCR. TCRdb reworked the multiplex PCR reads into one entry per CDR3 protein, no DNA. The sample data list about 8,200 distinct CDR3 sequences. The CDR3 totals 14 residues. The V gene's germline CDR1 is MNHNS and CDR2 SASEGT. With respect to this clonotype: The antigen is unknown.

This clonotype was sampled from a human donor with an autoimmune cytopenia or autoimmune hepatitis (not recorded which). Specimen: peripheral blood. The chain links TRBV6-1 to TRBJ1-2; no DNA is available, so the TRBD1 call from TCRdb remains unchecked. CDR3 in amino acids: CASSTGGRIYGYTF.